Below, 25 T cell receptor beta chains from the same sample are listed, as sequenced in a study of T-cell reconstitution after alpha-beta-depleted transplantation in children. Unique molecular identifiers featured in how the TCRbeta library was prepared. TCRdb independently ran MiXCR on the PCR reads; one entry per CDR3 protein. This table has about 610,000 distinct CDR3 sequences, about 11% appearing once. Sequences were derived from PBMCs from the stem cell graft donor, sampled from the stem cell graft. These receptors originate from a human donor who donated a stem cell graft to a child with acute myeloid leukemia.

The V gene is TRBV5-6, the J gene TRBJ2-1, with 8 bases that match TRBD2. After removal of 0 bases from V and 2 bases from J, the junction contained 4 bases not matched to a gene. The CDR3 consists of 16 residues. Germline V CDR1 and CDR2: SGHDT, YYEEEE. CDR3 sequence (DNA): TGTGCCAGCAGCTTGGAGGGTAGCGGGACCTACAATGAGCAGTTCTTC. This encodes CASSLEGSGTYNEQFF.

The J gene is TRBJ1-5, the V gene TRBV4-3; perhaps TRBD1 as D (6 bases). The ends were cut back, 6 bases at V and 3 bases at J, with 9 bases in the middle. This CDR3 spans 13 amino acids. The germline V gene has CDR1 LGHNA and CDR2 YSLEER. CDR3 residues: CASSGQFNQPQHF. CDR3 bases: TGCGCCAGCAGTGGACAGTTCAATCAGCCCCAGCATTTT.

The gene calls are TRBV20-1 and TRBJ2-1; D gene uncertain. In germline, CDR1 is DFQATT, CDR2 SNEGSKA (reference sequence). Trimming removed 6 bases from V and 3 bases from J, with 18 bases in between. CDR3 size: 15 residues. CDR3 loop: CSATIDLQGYNEQFF. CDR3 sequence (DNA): TGCAGTGCAACGATCGACCTACAAGGCTACAATGAGCAGTTCTTC.

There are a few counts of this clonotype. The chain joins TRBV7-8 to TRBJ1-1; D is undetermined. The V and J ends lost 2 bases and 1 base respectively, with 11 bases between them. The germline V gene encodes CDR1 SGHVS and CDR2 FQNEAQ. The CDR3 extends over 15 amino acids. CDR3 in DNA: TGTGCCAGCAGCTTATTGGGAGGCCGGAACACTGAAGCTTTCTTT. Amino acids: CASSLLGGRNTEAFF.

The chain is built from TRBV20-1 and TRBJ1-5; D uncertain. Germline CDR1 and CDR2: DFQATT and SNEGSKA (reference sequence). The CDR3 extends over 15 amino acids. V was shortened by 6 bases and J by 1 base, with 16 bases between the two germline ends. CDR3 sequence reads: CSAAFPSRSNQPQHF. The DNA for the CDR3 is TGCAGTGCCGCATTCCCGTCTAGGAGCAATCAGCCCCAGCATTTT.

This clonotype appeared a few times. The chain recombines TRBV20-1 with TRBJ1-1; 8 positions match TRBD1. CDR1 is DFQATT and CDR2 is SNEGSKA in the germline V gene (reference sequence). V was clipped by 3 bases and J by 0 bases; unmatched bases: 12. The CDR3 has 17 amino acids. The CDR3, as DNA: TGCAGTGCTAGCCCAATATACCGGACAGGGCTGAACACTGAAGCTTTCTTT. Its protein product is CSASPIYRTGLNTEAFF.

CDR3 sequence reads: CASSVEIGLGSNNEQFF. In DNA form, the CDR3 reads TGTGCCAGCAGCGTAGAGATCGGGTTGGGGTCGAACAATGAGCAGTTCTTC. The J gene is TRBJ2-1, the V gene TRBV9, with D hard to call. The CDR3 loop spans 17 amino acids. CDR1 is SGDLS, CDR2 YYNGEE, per germline. With 0 bases removed from V and 5 bases from J, the gap between germline ends came to 18 bases.

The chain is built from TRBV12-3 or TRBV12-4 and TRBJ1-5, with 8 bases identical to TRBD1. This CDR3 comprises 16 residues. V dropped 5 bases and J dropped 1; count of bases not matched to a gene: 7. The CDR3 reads CASSIGTGPSNQPQHF. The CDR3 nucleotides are TGTGCCAGCAGTATAGGGACAGGTCCCAGCAATCAGCCCCAGCATTTT.

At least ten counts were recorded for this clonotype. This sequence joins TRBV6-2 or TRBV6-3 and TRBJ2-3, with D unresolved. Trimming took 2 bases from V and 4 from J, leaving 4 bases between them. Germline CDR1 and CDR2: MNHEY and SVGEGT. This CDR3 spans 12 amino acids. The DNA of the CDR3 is TGTGCCAGCAGTTACGTGGCAGATACGCAGTATTTT. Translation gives CASSYVADTQYF.

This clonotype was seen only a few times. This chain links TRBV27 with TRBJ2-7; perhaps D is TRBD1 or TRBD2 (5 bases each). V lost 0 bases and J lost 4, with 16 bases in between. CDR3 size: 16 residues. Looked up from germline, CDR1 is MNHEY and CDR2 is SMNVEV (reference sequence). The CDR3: CASSLSFPGLAYEQYF. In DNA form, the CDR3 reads TGTGCCAGCAGTTTATCGTTTCCAGGGTTAGCGTACGAGCAGTACTTC.

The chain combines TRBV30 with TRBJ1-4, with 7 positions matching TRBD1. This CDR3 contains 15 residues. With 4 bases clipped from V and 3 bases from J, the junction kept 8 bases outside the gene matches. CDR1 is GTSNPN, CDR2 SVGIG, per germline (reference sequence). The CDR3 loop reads CAWIPSGTANEKLFF. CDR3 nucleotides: TGTGCCTGGATCCCCTCCGGGACAGCTAATGAAAAACTGTTTTTT.

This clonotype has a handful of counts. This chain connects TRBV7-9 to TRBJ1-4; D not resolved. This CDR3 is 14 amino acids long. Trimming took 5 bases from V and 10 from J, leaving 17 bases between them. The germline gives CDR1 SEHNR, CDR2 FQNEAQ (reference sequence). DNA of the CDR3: TGTGCCAGCAGCCCGTTGGACCCACTCGGAAAACTGTTTTTT. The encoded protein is CASSPLDPLGKLFF.

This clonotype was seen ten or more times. The CDR3 protein is CSVRPGRSYEQYF. The CDR3 nucleotides read TGCAGCGTTCGACCGGGACGGAGCTACGAGCAGTACTTC. The V and J genes are TRBV29-1 and TRBJ2-7, with D perhaps assigned TRBD1 or TRBD2 (5 bases each). Germline V lookup: CDR1 SQVTM, CDR2 ANQGSEA. The CDR3 totals 13 residues. Between the trimmed V and J ends, which lost 5 bases and 3 bases, there was a span of 14 bases.

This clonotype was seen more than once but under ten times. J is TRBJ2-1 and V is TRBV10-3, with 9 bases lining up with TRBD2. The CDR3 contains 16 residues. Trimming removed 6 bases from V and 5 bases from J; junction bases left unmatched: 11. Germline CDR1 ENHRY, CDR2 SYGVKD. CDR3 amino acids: CAIRKFSGRGDNEQFF. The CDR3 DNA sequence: TGTGCCATCAGAAAATTTAGCGGGAGAGGCGACAATGAGCAGTTCTTC.

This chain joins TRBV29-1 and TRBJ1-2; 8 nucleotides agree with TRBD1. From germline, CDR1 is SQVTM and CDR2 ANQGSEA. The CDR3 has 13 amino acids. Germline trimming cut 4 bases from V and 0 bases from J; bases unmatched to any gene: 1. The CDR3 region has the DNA TGCAGCGTTGTGACAGGGGCTAACTATGGCTACACCTTC. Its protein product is CSVVTGANYGYTF.

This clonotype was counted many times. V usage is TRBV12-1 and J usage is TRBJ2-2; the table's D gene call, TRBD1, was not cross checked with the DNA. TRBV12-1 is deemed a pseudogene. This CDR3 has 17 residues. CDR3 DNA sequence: TGTGCCAGCAGCTTTTCGGGACAGGGAGGAGGTACCGGGGAGCTGTTTTTT. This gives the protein CASSFSGQGGGTGELFF.

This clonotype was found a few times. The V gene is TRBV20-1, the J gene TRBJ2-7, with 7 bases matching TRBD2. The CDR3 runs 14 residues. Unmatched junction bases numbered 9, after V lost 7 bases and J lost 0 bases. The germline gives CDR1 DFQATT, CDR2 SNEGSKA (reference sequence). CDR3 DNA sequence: TGCAGTGTTCCCCAGCGGGATAACTCCTACGAGCAGTACTTC. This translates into CSVPQRDNSYEQYF.

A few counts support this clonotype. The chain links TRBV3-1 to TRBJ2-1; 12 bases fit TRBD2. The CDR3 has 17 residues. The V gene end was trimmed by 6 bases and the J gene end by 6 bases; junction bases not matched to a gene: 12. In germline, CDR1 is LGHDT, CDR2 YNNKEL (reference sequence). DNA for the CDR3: TGTGCCAGCAGTCACAGTACCCTAGCGGGAGGGACCAATGAGCAGTTCTTC. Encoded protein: CASSHSTLAGGTNEQFF.

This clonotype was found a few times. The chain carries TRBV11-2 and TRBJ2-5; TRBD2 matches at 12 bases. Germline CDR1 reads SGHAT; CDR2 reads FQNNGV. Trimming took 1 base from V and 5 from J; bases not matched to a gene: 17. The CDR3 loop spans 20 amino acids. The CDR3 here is CASSLVGLAGGVGQRETQYF. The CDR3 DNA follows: TGTGCCAGCAGCTTAGTCGGCCTAGCGGGAGGGGTGGGTCAGCGGGAGACCCAGTACTTC.

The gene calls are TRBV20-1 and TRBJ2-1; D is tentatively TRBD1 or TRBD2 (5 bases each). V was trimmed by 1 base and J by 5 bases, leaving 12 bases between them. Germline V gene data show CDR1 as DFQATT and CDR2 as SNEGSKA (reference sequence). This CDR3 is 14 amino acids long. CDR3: CSARGGWGNNEQFF. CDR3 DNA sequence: TGCAGTGCTAGAGGCGGGTGGGGGAACAATGAGCAGTTCTTC.

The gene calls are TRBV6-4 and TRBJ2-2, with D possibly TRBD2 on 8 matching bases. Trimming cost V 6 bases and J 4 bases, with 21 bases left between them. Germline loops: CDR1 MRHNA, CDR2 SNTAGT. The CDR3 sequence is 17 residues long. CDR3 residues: CASRRGGSGRITGELFF. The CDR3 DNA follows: TGTGCCAGCAGACGAGGGGGCAGCGGGAGAATCACCGGGGAGCTGTTTTTT.

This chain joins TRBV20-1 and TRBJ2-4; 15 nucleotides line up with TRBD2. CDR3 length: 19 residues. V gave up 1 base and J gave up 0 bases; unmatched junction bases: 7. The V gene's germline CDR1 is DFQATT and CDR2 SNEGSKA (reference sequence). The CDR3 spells CSARVRTSGRAGAKNIQYF. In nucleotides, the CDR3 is TGCAGTGCTAGAGTCAGGACTAGCGGGAGGGCCGGAGCCAAAAACATTCAGTACTTC.

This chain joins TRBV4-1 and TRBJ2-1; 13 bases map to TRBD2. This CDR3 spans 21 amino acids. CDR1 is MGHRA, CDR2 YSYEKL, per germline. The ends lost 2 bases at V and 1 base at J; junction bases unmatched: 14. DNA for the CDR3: TGCGCCAGCAGCCAATCCATCCGGACTAGCGGGAGAAGCGGTTCCTACAATGAGCAGTTCTTC. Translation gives CASSQSIRTSGRSGSYNEQFF.

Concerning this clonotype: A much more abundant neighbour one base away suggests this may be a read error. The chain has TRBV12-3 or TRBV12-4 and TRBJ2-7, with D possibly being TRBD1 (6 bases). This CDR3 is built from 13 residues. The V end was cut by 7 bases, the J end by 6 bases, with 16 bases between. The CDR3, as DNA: TGTGCCAGCACCCTTGGGGGCAACTGCGAGCAGTACTTC. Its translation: CASTLGGNCEQYF.

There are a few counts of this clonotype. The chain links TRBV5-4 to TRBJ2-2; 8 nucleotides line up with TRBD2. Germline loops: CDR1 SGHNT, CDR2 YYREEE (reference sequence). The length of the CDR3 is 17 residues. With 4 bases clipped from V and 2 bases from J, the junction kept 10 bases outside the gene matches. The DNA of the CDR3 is TGTGCCAGCAGCCCCCAGATAGTAGCGGGAAACACCGGGGAGCTGTTTTTT. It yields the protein CASSPQIVAGNTGELFF.